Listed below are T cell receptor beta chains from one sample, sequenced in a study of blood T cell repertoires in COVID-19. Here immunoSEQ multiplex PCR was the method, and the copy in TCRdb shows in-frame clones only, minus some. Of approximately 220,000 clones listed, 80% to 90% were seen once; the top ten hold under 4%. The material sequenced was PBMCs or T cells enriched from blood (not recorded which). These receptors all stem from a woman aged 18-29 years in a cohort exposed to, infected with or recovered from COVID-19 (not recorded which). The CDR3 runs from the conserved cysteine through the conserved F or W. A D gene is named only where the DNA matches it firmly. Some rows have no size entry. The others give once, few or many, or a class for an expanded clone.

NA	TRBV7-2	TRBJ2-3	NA	CASSSEGSLDTQYF	TGTGCCAGCAGCTCCGAAGGGAGCTTAGATACGCAGTATTTT
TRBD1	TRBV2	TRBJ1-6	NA	CASSERQGANSPLHF	TGTGCCAGCAGTGAGAGACAGGGGGCGAATTCACCCCTCCACTTT
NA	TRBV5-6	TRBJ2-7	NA	CASSLPRESYEQYF	TGTGCCAGCAGCTTGCCCAGGGAATCCTACGAGCAGTACTTC
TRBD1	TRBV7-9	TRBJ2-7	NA	CASSSGQGGEQYF	TGTGCCAGCAGCTCGGGACAGGGCGGCGAGCAGTACTTC
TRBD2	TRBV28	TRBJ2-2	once	CASSPDLAGGLGELFF	TGTGCCAGCAGTCCAGATCTAGCGGGGGGCCTCGGGGAGCTGTTTTTT
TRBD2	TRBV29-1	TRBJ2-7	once	CSVGAGGDEQYF	TGCAGCGTTGGAGCGGGGGGGGACGAGCAGTACTTC
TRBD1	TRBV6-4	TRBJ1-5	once	CASSDAGTDSNQPQHF	TGTGCCAGCAGTGACGCCGGGACAGATAGCAATCAGCCCCAGCATTTT
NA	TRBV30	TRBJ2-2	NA	CAWSVLNTGELFF	TGTGCCTGGAGTGTACTAAACACCGGGGAGCTGTTTTTT
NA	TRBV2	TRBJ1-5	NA	CASSAPSGQVGQPQHF	TGTGCCAGCAGTGCCCCAAGCGGGCAGGTGGGACAGCCCCAGCATTTT
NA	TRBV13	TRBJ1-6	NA	CASSFGQGNSPLHF	TGTGCCAGCAGCTTCGGGCAGGGTAATTCACCCCTCCACTTT
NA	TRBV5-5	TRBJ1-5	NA	CASSLETVTNQPQHF	TGTGCCAGCAGCCTAGAGACGGTCACTAATCAGCCCCAGCATTTT
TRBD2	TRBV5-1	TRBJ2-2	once	CASFGGGADTGELFF	TGCGCCAGCTTTGGCGGGGGGGCGGACACCGGGGAGCTGTTTTTT
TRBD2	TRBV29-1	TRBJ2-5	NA	CSARSGGFGLETQYF	TGCAGCGCCCGTAGCGGGGGGTTCGGGTTAGAGACCCAGTACTTC
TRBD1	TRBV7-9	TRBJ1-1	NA	CASSSRTGRHTEAFF	TGTGCCAGCAGCTCCCGGACAGGGCGACACACTGAAGCTTTCTTT
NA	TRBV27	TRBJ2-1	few	CASSFLGGSSYNEQFF	TGTGCCAGCAGTTTTCTAGGAGGGAGCTCCTACAATGAGCAGTTCTTC
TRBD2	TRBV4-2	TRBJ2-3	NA	CASSQVQGLAGGNTDTQYF	TGTGCCAGCAGCCAAGTTCAGGGACTAGCGGGGGGGAACACAGATACGCAGTATTTT
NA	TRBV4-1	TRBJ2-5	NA	CASSQDEQNYGGDQYF	TGCGCCAGCAGCCAAGACGAGCAGAATTATGGGGGCGACCAGTACTTC
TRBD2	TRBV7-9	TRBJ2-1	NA	CASSRRAGGYNEQFF	TGTGCCAGCAGCCGACGGGCGGGGGGATACAATGAGCAGTTCTTC
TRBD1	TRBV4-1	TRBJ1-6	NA	CASSSRGSYNSPLHF	TGCGCCAGCAGCTCCAGGGGGTCCTATAATTCACCCCTCCACTTT
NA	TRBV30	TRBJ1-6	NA	CAWSEESYNSPLHF	TGTGCCTGGAGTGAAGAGTCCTATAATTCACCCCTCCACTTT
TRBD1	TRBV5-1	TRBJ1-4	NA	CASSLSGTAATNEKLFF	TGCGCCAGCAGCTTGTCTGGGACAGCTGCAACTAATGAAAAACTGTTTTTT
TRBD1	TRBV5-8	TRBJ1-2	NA	CASSFGDRGYYGYTF	TGTGCCAGCAGCTTCGGGGACAGGGGCTACTATGGCTACACCTTC
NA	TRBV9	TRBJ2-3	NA	CASSVAGPDTQYF	TGTGCCAGCAGCGTGGCGGGGCCAGATACGCAGTATTTT
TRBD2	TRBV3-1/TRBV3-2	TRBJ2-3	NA	CASSPISGVSTDTQYF	TGTGCCAGCAGCCCCATTAGCGGGGTCAGCACAGATACGCAGTATTTT
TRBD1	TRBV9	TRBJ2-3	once	CASSVDRGTSTDTQYF	TGTGCCAGCAGCGTAGACAGGGGGACTAGCACAGATACGCAGTATTTT
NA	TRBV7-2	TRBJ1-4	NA	CASSPSGGQYEKLFF	TGTGCCAGCAGCCCCTCGGGGGGGCAATATGAAAAACTGTTTTTT
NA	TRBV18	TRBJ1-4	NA	CASSPPDGAREKLFF	TGTGCCAGCTCACCACCCGATGGGGCGAGGGAAAAACTGTTTTTT
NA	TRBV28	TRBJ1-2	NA	CASIPVRGAHYGYTF	TGTGCCAGCATCCCCGTGCGGGGGGCTCACTATGGCTACACCTTC
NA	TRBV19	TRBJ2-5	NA	CASSPRLDAETQYF	TGTGCCAGTAGTCCAAGACTAGATGCCGAGACCCAGTACTTC
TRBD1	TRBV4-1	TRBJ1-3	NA	CASSLFGQGGNTIYF	TGCGCCAGCAGCCTCTTTGGACAGGGGGGAAACACCATATATTTT
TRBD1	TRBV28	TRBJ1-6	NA	CASSTQGYNSPLHF	TGTGCCAGCAGTACACAGGGGTATAATTCACCCCTCCACTTT
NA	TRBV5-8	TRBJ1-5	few	CASSHKGGAGGQPQHF	TGTGCCAGCAGCCACAAGGGGGGGGCTGGGGGTCAGCCCCAGCATTTT
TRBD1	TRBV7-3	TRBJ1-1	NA	CASSKGQGAAEAFF	TGTGCCAGCAGCAAGGGACAGGGGGCAGCTGAAGCTTTCTTT
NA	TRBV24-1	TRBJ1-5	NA	CATSDFKRGPQHF	TGTGCCACCAGTGATTTTAAGCGAGGGCCCCAGCATTTT
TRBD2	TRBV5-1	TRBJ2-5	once	CASSFQTSGGETQYF	TGCGCCAGCAGCTTTCAGACTAGCGGGGGGGAGACCCAGTACTTC
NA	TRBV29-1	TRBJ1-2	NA	CSVEDPGQSFYGYTF	TGCAGCGTTGAAGATCCAGGACAGTCATTTTATGGCTACACCTTC
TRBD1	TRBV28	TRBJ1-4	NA	CASKDRGSEKLFF	TGTGCCAGCAAAGACAGGGGAAGCGAAAAACTGTTTTTT
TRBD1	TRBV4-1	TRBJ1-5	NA	CASTQDRDSQIMPQHF	TGCGCCAGCACCCAAGACAGGGACAGTCAAATCATGCCCCAGCATTTT
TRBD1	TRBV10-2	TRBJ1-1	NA	CATATGLDEAFF	TGCGCCACCGCGACAGGGCTGGATGAAGCTTTCTTT
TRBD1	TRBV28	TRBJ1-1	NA	CASSLPVGQLNTEAFF	TGTGCCAGCAGTTTACCCGTGGGACAGCTGAACACTGAAGCTTTCTTT
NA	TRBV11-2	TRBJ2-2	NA	CASSFGSRDTGELFF	TGTGCCAGCAGCTTTGGTAGCCGCGACACCGGGGAGCTGTTTTTT
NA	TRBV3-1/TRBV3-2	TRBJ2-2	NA	CASSQLTTGTGELFF	TGTGCCAGCAGCCAGTTGACCACGGGGACCGGGGAGCTGTTTTTT
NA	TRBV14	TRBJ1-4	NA	CASSRPHSATNEKLFF	TGTGCCAGCAGCCGGCCTCACAGTGCAACTAATGAAAAACTGTTTTTT
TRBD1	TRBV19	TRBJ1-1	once	CASRTIGTERAEAFF	TGTGCCAGTAGGACCATCGGGACAGAAAGAGCTGAAGCTTTCTTT
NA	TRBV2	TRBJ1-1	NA	CASSQNTEAFF	TGTGCCAGCAGTCAAAACACTGAAGCTTTCTTT
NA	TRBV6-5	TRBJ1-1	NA	CASRGHTEAFF	TGTGCCAGCAGGGGGCACACTGAAGCTTTCTTT
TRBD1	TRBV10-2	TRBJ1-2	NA	CASSETSQGARGYTF	TGCGCCAGCAGTGAGACGTCACAGGGGGCGCGGGGCTACACCTTC
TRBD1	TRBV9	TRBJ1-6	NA	CASSPSGQANSPLHF	TGTGCCAGCAGCCCCTCGGGACAGGCCAATTCACCCCTCCACTTT
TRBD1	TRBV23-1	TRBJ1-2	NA	CASSQCQGALRDYGYTF	TGCGCCAGCAGTCAATGCCAGGGGGCCCTCCGGGACTATGGCTACACCTTC
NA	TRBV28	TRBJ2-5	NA	CASSPFSGVGETQYF	TGTGCCAGCAGTCCTTTCTCAGGGGTCGGGGAGACCCAGTACTTC
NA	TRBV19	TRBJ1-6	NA	CASSIVRDAYNSPLHF	TGTGCCAGTAGTATAGTCCGAGATGCCTATAATTCACCCCTCCACTTT
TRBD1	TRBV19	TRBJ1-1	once	CASSITDRVEAFF	TGTGCCAGTAGTATCACTGACAGGGTTGAAGCTTTCTTT